This TCR beta chain derives from a study of post-analysis software for immune sequencing data. Study-level background: The courses of disease that were included comprised relapsing-remitting, secondary progressive and progressive-relapsing multiple sclerosis.

This clonotype was detected only a few times. Its antigen is as yet unknown. TCR beta cDNA libraries had unique molecular identifiers. About 500,000 cDNA molecules came from roughly 0.93 to 9.6 million T cells. TCRdb re-analysed the PCR reads in MiXCR, keeping a single row per CDR3 protein. The sample carries roughly 400,000 distinct CDR3 sequences, approximately 38% recorded once. Germline trimming cut 5 bases from V and 5 bases from J; bases unmatched to any gene: 14. Per the germline V gene, CDR1 is DFQATT and CDR2 is SNEGSKA (reference sequence). There are 15 residues in the CDR3. Study observations and caveats: The study found TRBV5-6, TRBV5-1 and TRBV20-1 among 5 or 6 TRBV segments more frequent in patients than controls. Controls' normalized Chao1 diversity significantly exceeded that of multiple sclerosis patients. Clustering by F measure revealed strong co-clustering among samples prepared together in one batch.

The chain is built from TRBV20-1 and TRBJ1-2; the match to TRBD1 covers 7 bases. Material: blood. The receptor's source is a girl aged 2-10 years with multiple sclerosis. As DNA, the CDR3 is TGCAGTGCTCATAGACAGGGTCTCTTGTGGTATGGCTACACCTTC. This sequence encodes CSAHRQGLLWYGYTF.